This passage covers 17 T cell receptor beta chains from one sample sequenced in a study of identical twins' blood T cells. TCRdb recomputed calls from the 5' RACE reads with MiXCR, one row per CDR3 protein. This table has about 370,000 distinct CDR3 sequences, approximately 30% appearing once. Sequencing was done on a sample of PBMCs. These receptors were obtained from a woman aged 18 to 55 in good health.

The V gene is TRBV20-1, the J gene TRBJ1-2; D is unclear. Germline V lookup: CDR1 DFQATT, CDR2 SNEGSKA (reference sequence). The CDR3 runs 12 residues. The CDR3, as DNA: TGCAGCGCCACCTTAGGACGGTATGGCTACACCTTC. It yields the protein CSATLGRYGYTF.

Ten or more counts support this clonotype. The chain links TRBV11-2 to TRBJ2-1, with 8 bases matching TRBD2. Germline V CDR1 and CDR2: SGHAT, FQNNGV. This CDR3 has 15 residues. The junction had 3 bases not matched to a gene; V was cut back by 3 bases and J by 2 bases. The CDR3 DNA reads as TGTGCCAGCAGCTTCGGAGCGGGAGCCTACAATGAGCAGTTCTTC. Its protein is CASSFGAGAYNEQFF.

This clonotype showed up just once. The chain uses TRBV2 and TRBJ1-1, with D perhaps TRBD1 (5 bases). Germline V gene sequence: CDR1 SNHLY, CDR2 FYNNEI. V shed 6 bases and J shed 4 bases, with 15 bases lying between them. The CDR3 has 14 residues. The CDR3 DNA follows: TGTGCCAGCAGGGGGGTGGCTTGTAGCACTGAAGCTTTCTTT. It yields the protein CASRGVACSTEAFF. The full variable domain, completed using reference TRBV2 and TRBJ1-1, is EPEVTQTPSHQVTQMGQEVILRCVPISNHLYFYWYRQILGQKVEFLVSFYNNEISEKSEIFDDQFSVERPDGSNFTLKIRSTKLEDSAMYFCASRGVACSTEAFFGQGTRLTVV.

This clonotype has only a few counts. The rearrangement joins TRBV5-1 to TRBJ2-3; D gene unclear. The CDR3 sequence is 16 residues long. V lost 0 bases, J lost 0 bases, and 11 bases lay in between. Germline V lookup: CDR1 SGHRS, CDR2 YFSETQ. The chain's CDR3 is CASSLASVGSTDTQYF. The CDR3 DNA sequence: TGCGCCAGCAGCTTGGCGTCTGTAGGAAGCACAGATACGCAGTATTTT.

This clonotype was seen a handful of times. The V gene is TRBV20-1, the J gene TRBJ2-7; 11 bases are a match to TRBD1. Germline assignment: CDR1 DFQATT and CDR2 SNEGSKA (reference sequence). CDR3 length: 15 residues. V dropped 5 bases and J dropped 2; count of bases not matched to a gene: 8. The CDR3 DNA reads TGCAGTGCTCTCGGGGTGGGACAGGGGGCCTACGAGCAGTACTTC. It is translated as CSALGVGQGAYEQYF.

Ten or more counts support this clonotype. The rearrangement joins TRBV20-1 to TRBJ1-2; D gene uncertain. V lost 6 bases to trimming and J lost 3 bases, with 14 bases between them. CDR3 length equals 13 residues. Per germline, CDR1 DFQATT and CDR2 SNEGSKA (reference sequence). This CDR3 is CSARTRTDYGYTF. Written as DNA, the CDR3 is TGCAGTGCGCGAACCCGGACCGACTATGGCTACACCTTC.

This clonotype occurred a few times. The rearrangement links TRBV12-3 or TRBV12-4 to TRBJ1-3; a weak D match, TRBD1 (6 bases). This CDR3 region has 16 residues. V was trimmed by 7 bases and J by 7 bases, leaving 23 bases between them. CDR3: CASTDDLKGVWNTIYF. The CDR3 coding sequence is TGTGCCAGCACCGACGACCTAAAGGGGGTTTGGAACACCATATATTTT.

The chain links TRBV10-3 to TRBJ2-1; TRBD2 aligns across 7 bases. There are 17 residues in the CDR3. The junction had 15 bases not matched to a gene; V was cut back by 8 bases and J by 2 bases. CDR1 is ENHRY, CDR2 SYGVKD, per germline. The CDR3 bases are TGTGCCATCGGGAACTCTTTAGCGGGCCGACCCTACAATGAGCAGTTCTTC. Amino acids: CAIGNSLAGRPYNEQFF.

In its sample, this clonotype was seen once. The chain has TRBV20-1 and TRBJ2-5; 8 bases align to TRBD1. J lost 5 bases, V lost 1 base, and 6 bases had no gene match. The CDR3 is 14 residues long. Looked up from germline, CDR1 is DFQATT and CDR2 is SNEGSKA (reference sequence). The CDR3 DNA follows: TGCAGTGCTAGAGGCGGACAGGGTGTGGAGACCCAGTACTTC. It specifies CSARGGQGVETQYF.

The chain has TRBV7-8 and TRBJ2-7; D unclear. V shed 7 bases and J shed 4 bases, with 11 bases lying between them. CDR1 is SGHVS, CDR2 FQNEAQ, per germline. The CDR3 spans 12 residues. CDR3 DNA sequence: TGTGCCAGCAAGGACGGCAGTTACGAGCAGTACTTC. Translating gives CASKDGSYEQYF.

CDR3 sequence reads: CASSLRGRRTNEKLFF. In DNA, the CDR3 is TGTGCCAGCAGCCTTCGGGGGCGACGGACTAATGAAAAACTGTTTTTT. The chain recombines TRBV7-2 with TRBJ1-4; D possibly corresponds to TRBD1 (6 bases). The CDR3 loop spans 16 amino acids. From germline, CDR1 is SGHTA and CDR2 FQGNSA. The V end lost 5 bases, the J end lost 2 bases, and 15 bases lay between the germline ends.

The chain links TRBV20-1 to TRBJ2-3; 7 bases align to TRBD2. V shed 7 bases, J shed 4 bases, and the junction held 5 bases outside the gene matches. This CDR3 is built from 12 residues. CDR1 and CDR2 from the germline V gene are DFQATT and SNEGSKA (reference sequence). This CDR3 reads CSVRGRADTQYF. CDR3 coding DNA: TGCAGTGTGCGGGGGAGGGCAGATACGCAGTATTTT.

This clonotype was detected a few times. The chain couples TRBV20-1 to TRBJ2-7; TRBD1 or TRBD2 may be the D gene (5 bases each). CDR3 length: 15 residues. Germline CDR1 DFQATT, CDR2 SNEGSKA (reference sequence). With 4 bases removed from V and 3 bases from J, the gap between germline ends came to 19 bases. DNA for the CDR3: TGCAGTGCTACCTCCGTTCACGGGGACCACTACGAGCAGTACTTC. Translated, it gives CSATSVHGDHYEQYF.

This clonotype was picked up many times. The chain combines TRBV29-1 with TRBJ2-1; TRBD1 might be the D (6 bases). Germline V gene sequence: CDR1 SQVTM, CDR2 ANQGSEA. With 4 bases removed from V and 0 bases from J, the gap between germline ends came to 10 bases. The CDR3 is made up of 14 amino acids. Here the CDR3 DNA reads TGCAGCGTTGGGACAGTTAGCTCCTACAATGAGCAGTTCTTC. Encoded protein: CSVGTVSSYNEQFF.

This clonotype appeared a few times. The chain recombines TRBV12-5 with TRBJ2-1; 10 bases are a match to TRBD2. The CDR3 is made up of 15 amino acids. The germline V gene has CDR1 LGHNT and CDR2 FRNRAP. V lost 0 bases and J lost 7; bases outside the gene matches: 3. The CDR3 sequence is CASGLVAGGPNEQFF. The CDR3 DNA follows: TGTGCTAGTGGTTTGGTAGCGGGGGGGCCAAATGAGCAGTTCTTC.

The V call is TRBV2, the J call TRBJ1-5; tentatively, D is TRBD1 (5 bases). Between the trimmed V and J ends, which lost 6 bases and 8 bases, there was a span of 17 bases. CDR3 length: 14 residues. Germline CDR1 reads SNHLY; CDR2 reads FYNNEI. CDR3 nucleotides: TGTGCCAGCAGGGCCGGGACCGATATCAAGCCCCAGCATTTT. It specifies CASRAGTDIKPQHF. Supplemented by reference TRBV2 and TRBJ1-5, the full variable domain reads EPEVTQTPSHQVTQMGQEVILRCVPISNHLYFYWYRQILGQKVEFLVSFYNNEISEKSEIFDDQFSVERPDGSNFTLKIRSTKLEDSAMYFCASRAGTDIKPQHFGDGTRLSIL.

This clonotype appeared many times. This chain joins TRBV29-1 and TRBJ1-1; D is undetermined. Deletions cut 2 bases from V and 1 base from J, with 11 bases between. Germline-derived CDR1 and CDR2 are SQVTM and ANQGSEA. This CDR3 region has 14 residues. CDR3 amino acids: CSVESNGQNTEAFF. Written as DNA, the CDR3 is TGCAGCGTTGAATCCAATGGGCAGAACACTGAAGCTTTCTTT.